These T cell receptor beta chains were read from a single sample in a study of T cell responses to AZD1222 COVID-19 vaccine. Sequencing was performed with immunoSEQ multiplex PCR; in TCRdb, only in-frame clones are kept and a portion is missing. The sample has 90,000 to 110,000 clones, about 90% seen once. The specimen comprised peripheral blood, sampled on day 0 of AZD1222 vaccination. The receptors originated from an adult in good health. CDR3s include the opening cysteine and the closing phenylalanine or tryptophan. D genes are given only for firm matches. Size is stated for part of the rows, as once, few or many counts, or as a class when the clone is expanded.

DNA: TGTGCCAGTAGGGGGGACACCCGAACCTCCGAAGCTTTCTTT
CDR3: CASRGDTRTSEAFF
size: NA
D: NA
J: TRBJ1-1
V: TRBV19

DNA: TGTGCCAGCAGCGGGACCGATATTCCTCACACTGAAGCTTTCTTT
CDR3: CASSGTDIPHTEAFF
size: NA
D: NA
J: TRBJ1-1
V: TRBV2

DNA: TGTGCCACCAGTGATTCCGGGACTGGACACAATGAGCAGTTCTTC
CDR3: CATSDSGTGHNEQFF
size: many
D: NA
J: TRBJ2-1
V: TRBV24-1

DNA: TGTGCCAGCAGCGTAGAGGCAGGGGAGGGAAACACCATATATTTT
CDR3: CASSVEAGEGNTIYF
size: NA
D: NA
J: TRBJ1-3
V: TRBV9

DNA: TGTGCCAGCAGCTTAGTAGTGGATTCAGGGACCATGAATGAAAAACTGTTTTTT
CDR3: CASSLVVDSGTMNEKLFF
size: NA
D: NA
J: TRBJ1-4
V: TRBV7-9

DNA: TGTGCCAGCAGCTCACGTACGGCTTTCTTT
CDR3: CASSSRTAFF
size: few
D: NA
J: TRBJ1-1
V: TRBV11-2

DNA: TGTGCCAGCAGTTACGACCCATCCTACGAGCAGTACTTC
CDR3: CASSYDPSYEQYF
size: NA
D: NA
J: TRBJ2-7
V: TRBV6-5

DNA: TGCGCCAGCAGCCAAGACTCTTACCCGGGGAACACCGGGGAGCTGTTTTTT
CDR3: CASSQDSYPGNTGELFF
size: once
D: NA
J: TRBJ2-2
V: TRBV4-3

DNA: TGTGCCAGCAGCCCAACCCCGGGGGAGCAGTACTTC
CDR3: CASSPTPGEQYF
size: medium-sized
D: NA
J: TRBJ2-7
V: TRBV12-3/TRBV12-4

DNA: TGTGCCAGCAGCCAGGAGGTCAACTATGGCTACACCTTC
CDR3: CASSQEVNYGYTF
size: NA
D: NA
J: TRBJ1-2
V: TRBV7-9

DNA: TGTGCCAGCAGCCCAAGGCGGGTCCTCGGCGGAGATACGCAGTATTTT
CDR3: CASSPRRVLGGDTQYF
size: NA
D: NA
J: TRBJ2-3
V: TRBV5-6

DNA: TGTGCCAGCCTCAGTGGACAGTATAATTCACCCCTCCACTTT
CDR3: CASLSGQYNSPLHF
size: once
D: NA
J: TRBJ1-6
V: TRBV2

DNA: TGTGCCAGAAGCCAAGGTAGCGAAAAACTGTTTTTT
CDR3: CARSQGSEKLFF
size: NA
D: NA
J: TRBJ1-4
V: TRBV5-3

DNA: TGTGCCAGCAGAGGCGACAATTCACCCCTCCACTTT
CDR3: CASRGDNSPLHF
size: NA
D: NA
J: TRBJ1-6
V: TRBV14

DNA: TGTGCCAGCAGTTACGACCGACCGAACACTGAAGCTTTCTTT
CDR3: CASSYDRPNTEAFF
size: NA
D: NA
J: TRBJ1-1
V: TRBV6-2/TRBV6-3

DNA: TGTGCCAGTAGTGCGATACAGGGCGTGTACCAAGAGACCCAGTACTTC
CDR3: CASSAIQGVYQETQYF
size: NA
D: NA
J: TRBJ2-5
V: TRBV19

DNA: TGCGCCAGCAGCCCTGGGACAGGGGTTGGGGGCTACACCTTC
CDR3: CASSPGTGVGGYTF
size: NA
D: TRBD1
J: TRBJ1-2
V: TRBV5-1

DNA: TGTGCCAGCAGCTTTGGGGAAGATACGCAGTATTTT
CDR3: CASSFGEDTQYF
size: NA
D: NA
J: TRBJ2-3
V: TRBV5-4

DNA: TGTGCCAGTAGTATATTGACTAGCCGGGGACGGTTTGGTGAGCAGTTCTTC
CDR3: CASSILTSRGRFGEQFF
size: NA
D: TRBD2
J: TRBJ2-1
V: TRBV19

DNA: TGTGCCATCAGTCAGGGGTTTAGTGGCAATCAGCCCCAGCATTTT
CDR3: CAISQGFSGNQPQHF
size: NA
D: NA
J: TRBJ1-5
V: TRBV10-3

DNA: TGTGCCAGCATCGGGACAGGGGGCCTTGGCTACACCTTC
CDR3: CASIGTGGLGYTF
size: NA
D: TRBD1
J: TRBJ1-2
V: TRBV5-4

DNA: TGTGCCAGCAGCCAGACACTGGAGGTCTATGGCTACACCTTC
CDR3: CASSQTLEVYGYTF
size: NA
D: NA
J: TRBJ1-2
V: TRBV3-1/TRBV3-2